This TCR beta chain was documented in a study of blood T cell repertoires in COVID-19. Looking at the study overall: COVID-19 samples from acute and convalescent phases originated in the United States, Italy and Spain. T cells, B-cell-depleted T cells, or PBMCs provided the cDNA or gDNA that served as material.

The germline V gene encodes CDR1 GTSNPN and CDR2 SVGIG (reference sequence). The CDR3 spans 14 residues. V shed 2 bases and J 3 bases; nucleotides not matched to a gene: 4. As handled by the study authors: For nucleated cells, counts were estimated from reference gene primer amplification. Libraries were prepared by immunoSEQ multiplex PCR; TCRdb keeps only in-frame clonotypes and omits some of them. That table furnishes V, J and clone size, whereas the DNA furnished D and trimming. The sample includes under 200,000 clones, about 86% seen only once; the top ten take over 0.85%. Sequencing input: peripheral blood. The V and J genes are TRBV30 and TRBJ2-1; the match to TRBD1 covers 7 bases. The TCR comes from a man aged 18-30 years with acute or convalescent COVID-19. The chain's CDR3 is CAWSTGQIYNEQFF. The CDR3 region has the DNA TGTGCCTGGAGTACGGGACAGATCTACAATGAGCAGTTCTTC.